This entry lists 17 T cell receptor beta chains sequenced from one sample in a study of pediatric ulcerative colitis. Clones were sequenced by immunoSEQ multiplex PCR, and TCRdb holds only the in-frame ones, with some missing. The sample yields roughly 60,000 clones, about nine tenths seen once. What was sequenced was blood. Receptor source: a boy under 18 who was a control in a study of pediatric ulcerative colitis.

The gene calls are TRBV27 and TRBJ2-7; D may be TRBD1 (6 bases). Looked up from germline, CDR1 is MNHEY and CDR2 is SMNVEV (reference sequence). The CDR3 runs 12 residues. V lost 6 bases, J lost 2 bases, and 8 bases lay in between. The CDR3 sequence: CASSRGTYEQYF. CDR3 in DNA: TGTGCCAGCAGCAGGGGCACCTACGAGCAGTACTTC.

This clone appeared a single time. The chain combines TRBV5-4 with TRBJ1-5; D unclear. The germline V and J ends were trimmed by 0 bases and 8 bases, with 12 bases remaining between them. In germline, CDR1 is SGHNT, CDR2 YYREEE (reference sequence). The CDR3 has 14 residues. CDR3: CASSLGGTDKPQHF. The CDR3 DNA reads TGTGCCAGCAGCTTGGGCGGAACGGATAAGCCCCAGCATTTT.

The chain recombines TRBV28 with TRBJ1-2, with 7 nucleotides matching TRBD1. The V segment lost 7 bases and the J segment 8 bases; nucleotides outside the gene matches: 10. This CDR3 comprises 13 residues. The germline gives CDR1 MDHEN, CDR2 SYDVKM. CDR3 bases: TGTGCCAGCACTACAGGGGACGCCCTCGGCTACACCTTC. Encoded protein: CASTTGDALGYTF.

CDR3 DNA sequence: TGTGCCAGCTCGCCCGACACGGACCAGGGGACAGATACGCAGTATTTT. The encoded protein is CASSPDTDQGTDTQYF. The chain uses TRBV18 and TRBJ2-3; perhaps TRBD1 as D (6 bases). The germline V and J ends were trimmed by 6 bases and 3 bases, with 19 bases remaining between them. CDR3 length: 16 residues. Germline V gene data show CDR1 as KGHSH and CDR2 as LQKENI.

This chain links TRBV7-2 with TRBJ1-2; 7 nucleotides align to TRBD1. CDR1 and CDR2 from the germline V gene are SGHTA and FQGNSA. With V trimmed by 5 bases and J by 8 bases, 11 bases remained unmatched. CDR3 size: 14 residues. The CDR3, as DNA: TGTGCCAGCAGCGGGGGCAGGGGGTGGGGCGGCTACACCTTC. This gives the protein CASSGGRGWGGYTF.

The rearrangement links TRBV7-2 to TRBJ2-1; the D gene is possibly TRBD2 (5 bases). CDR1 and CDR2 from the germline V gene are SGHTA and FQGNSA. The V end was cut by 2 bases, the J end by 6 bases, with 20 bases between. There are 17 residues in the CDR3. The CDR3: CASSLRYSVFLGNEQFF. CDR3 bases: TGTGCCAGCAGCTTAAGATATAGCGTGTTCCTGGGCAATGAGCAGTTCTTC.

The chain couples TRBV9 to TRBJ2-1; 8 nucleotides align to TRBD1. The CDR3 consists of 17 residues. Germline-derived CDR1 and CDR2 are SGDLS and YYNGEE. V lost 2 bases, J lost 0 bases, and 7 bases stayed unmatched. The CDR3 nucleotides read TGTGCCAGCAGCGTCCCGGGACAGGCCTTCTCCTACAATGAGCAGTTCTTC. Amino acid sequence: CASSVPGQAFSYNEQFF.

CDR3 protein: CASSRGLPTYNEQFF. The CDR3 DNA is TGTGCCAGCAGCCGGGGGCTACCAACCTACAATGAGCAGTTCTTC. V gene TRBV11-3 combines with J gene TRBJ2-1, with D perhaps given as TRBD1 or TRBD2 (6 bases each). V lost 5 bases, J lost 2 bases, and 13 bases lay in between. The CDR3 covers 15 residues. The germline gives CDR1 SGHNT, CDR2 YENEEA.

CDR3 amino acids: CASSAGNTEAFF. The CDR3 nucleotides are TGTGCCAGCAGCGCAGGGAACACTGAAGCTTTCTTT. The genes are TRBV7-9 and TRBJ1-1; no clear D. The germline V gene has CDR1 SEHNR and CDR2 FQNEAQ (reference sequence). Trimming took off 5 bases at V and 1 base at J, with 5 bases between the two ends. The CDR3 consists of 12 residues.

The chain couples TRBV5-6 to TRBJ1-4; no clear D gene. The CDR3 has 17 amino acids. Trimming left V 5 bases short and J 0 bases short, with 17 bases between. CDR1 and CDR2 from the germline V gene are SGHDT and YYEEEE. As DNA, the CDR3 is TGTGCCAGCAGTTCCCTTGTCCGGGCAGCAACTAATGAAAAACTGTTTTTT. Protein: CASSSLVRAATNEKLFF.

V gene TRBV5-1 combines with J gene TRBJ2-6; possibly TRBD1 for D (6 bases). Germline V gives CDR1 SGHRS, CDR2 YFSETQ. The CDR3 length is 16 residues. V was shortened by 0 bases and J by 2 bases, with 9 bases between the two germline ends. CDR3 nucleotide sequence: TGCGCCAGCAGCTTGGATAACAGGGCTGGGGCCAACGTCCTGACTTTC. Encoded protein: CASSLDNRAGANVLTF.

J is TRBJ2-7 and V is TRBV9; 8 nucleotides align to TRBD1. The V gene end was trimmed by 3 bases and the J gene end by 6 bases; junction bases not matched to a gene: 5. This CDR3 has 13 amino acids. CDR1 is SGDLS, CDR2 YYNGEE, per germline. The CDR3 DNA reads TGTGCCAGCAGCGGCGGACAGGGCGGCGAGCAGTACTTC. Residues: CASSGGQGGEQYF.

DNA of the CDR3: TGTGCCAGCAGTCGAGGGGTAACGGGACTTAGCTACACCTTC. It specifies CASSRGVTGLSYTF. The chain uses TRBV6-5 and TRBJ1-2, with a possible D match to TRBD1 (5 bases). The CDR3 covers 14 residues. The germline V gene has CDR1 MNHEY and CDR2 SVGAGI. V lost 5 bases, J lost 9 bases, and 19 bases lay in between.

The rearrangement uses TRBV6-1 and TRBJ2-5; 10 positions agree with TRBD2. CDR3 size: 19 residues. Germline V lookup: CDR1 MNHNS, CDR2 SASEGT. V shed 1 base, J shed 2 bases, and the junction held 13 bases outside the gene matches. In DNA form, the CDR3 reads TGTGCCAGCAGTGAAGTTAGGGCTAGCGGGAGTAGGGTTCAAGAGACCCAGTACTTC. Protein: CASSEVRASGSRVQETQYF.

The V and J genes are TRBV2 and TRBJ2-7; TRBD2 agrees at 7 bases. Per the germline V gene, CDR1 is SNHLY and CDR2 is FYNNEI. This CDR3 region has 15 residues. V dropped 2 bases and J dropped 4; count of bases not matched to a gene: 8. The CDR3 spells CASSEQGGRRYEQYF. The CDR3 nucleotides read TGTGCCAGCAGTGAACAGGGCGGGAGAAGGTACGAGCAGTACTTC.

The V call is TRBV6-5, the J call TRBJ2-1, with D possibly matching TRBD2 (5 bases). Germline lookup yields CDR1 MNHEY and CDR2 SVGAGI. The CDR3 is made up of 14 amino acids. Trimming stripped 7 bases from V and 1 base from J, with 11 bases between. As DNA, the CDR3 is TGTGCCAGCACCATGAGCGGTTCCTACAATGAGCAGTTCTTC. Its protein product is CASTMSGSYNEQFF.

DNA of the CDR3: TGTGCCACCGGACAGGGGGTGGACTACAATGAGCAGTTCTTC. This sequence encodes CATGQGVDYNEQFF. The V call is TRBV6-6, the J call TRBJ2-1; 10 nucleotides match TRBD1. The CDR3 is 14 amino acids. Germline V gene lookup returns CDR1 MNHNY and CDR2 SVGAGI (reference sequence). With 10 bases clipped from V and 3 bases from J, the junction kept 6 bases outside the gene matches.